This TCR beta chain was sequenced for a study of CD8 T cells in Susac syndrome. It was with random hexamers that about 0.45 to 1 ug RNA was reverse transcribed. Coverage of TCR beta CDR3 amplification by immunoSEQ multiplex PCR extended to 54 Vbeta and 13 Jbeta. Each CDR3 protein is one row after TCRdb ran MiXCR on the immunoSEQ multiplex PCR reads. The repertoire holds 180,000 or so distinct CDR3 sequences, around 94% seen once, with around 0.15% in the top ten. This CDR3 has 15 residues. Germline CDR1 reads SGHTA; CDR2 reads FQGNSA. V was pared by 4 bases and J by 6 bases, with 17 bases between. High-throughput TCR beta sequencing covered peripheral CD8+ and CD4+ T cells. As controls, healthy donors matched for age and sex were used. Bulk CD8+ and CD4+ cells came from magnetic negative isolation; CD8+ TEMRA by FACS.

The source of this sequence is a human donor in good health. This chain uses TRBV7-2 with TRBJ2-3; possible D gene TRBD1, 6 bases. The sample comprised CD4+ T cells from PBMCs. The CDR3 here is CASSSRLRGTDTQYF. The DNA for the CDR3 is TGTGCCAGCAGCTCAAGGTTGAGGGGGACCGATACGCAGTATTTT.